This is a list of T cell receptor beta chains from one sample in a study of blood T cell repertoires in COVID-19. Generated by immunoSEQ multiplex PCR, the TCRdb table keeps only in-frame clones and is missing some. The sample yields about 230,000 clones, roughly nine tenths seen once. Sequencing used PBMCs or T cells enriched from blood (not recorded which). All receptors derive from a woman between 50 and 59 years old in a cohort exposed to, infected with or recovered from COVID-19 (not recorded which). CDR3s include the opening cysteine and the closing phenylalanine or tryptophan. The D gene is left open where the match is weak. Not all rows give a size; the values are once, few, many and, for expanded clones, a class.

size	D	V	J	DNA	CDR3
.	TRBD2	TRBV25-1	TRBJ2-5	TGTGCCAGCAGGGTAGCGGGCGGTGGGACCCAGTACTTC	CASRVAGGGTQYF
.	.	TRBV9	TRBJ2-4	TGTGCCAGCAGCGTAGGAGATAAAAACATTCAGTACTTC	CASSVGDKNIQYF
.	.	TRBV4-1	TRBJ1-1	TGCGCCAGCAGCCGGAGAAACCTGGGACAAGAGAACACTGAAGCTTTCTTT	CASSRRNLGQENTEAFF
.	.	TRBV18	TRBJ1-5	TGTGCCAGCTCACCACCCATGGGGCCGGGTCGCAATCAGCCCCAGCATTTT	CASSPPMGPGRNQPQHF
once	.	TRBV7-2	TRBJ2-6	TGTGCCAGCAGCTTAAATGCGGCCTCTGGGGCCAACGTCCTGACTTTC	CASSLNAASGANVLTF
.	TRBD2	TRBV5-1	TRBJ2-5	TGCGCCAGCAGCTTGGGAGTAGCGGGGGCCCAAGAGACCCAGTACTTC	CASSLGVAGAQETQYF
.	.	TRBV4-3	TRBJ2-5	TGCGCCAGCAGCGGCCCGCCGCCGGGGACCCAGTACTTC	CASSGPPPGTQYF
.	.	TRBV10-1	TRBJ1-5	TGCGCCAGCGTCAGCGGGGGCGGGCCCCAGCATTTT	CASVSGGGPQHF
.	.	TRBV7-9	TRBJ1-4	TGTGCCAGCAGCTTTGGCAGGGGAGGGGAAAAACTGTTTTTT	CASSFGRGGEKLFF
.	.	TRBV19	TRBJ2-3	TGTGCCAGTAGTACGGACAGCGTTAAATCTAATACGCAGTATTTT	CASSTDSVKSNTQYF
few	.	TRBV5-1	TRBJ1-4	TGCGCCAGCAGCCCGACAGTTTCAAATGAAAAACTGTTTTTT	CASSPTVSNEKLFF
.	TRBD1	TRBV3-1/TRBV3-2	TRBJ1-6	TGTGCCAGCGTAAACAGGGGCAATTCACCCCTCCACTTT	CASVNRGNSPLHF
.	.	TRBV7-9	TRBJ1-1	TGTGCCAGCAGCTTGGGGACACTTATGAACACTGAAGCTTTCTTT	CASSLGTLMNTEAFF
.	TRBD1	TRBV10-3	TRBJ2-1	TGTGCCATCAGTCGTGGACAGGGAGCTCATGAGCAGTTCTTC	CAISRGQGAHEQFF
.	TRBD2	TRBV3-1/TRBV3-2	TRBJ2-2	TGTGCCAGCAGCCAGACACTAGCGGCCGGGGAGCTGTTTTTT	CASSQTLAAGELFF
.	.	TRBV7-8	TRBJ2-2	TGTGCCAGCAGCTTAGGGGGGGGGCGGAACACCGGGGAGCTGTTTTTT	CASSLGGGRNTGELFF
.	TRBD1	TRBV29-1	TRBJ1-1	TGCAGCGTTGAACTGACAGGGAGAGAAGCTTTCTTT	CSVELTGREAFF
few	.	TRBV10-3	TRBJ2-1	TGTGCCATCAGTGAGTCGTGGCAAGTAGAGGACAATGAGCAGTTCTTC	CAISESWQVEDNEQFF
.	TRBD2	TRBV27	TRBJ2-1	TGTGCCAGCAGTTTATTATCCCTGCGGACTAGCGGGGGGGCAGGGGATGAGCAGTTCTTC	CASSLLSLRTSGGAGDEQFF
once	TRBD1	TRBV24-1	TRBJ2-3	TGTGCCACCAGTGATTCAGGGGGCGTGAGCACAGATACGCAGTATTTT	CATSDSGGVSTDTQYF
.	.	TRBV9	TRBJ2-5	TGTGCCAGCAGCGACGGAGGGACAGAAGGAGAGACCCAGTACTTC	CASSDGGTEGETQYF
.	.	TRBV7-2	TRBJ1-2	TGTGCCAGCAGCCCCGGGGGGGCGAACATCGGAGGCTACACCTTC	CASSPGGANIGGYTF